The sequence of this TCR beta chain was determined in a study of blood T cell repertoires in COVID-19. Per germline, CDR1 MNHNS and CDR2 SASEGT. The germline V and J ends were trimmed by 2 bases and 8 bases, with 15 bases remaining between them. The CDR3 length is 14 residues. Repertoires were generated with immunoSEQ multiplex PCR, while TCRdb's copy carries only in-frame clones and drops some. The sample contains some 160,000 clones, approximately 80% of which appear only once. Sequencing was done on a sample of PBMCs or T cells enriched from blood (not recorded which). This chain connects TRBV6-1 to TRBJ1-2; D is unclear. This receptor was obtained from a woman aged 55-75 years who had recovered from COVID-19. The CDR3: CASSERGPRGGYTF. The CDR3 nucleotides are TGTGCCAGCAGTGAAAGAGGACCTAGAGGGGGCTACACCTTC.